Presented here are 31 T cell receptor beta chains from one specimen sequenced in a study of blood T cell repertoires in COVID-19. The protocol was immunoSEQ multiplex PCR, while the TCRdb copy is restricted to in-frame clones and leaves out a portion. This sample has about 190,000 clones, with 87% found just once. Input material: peripheral blood. These receptors originate from a man aged 55-75 years with active or convalescent COVID-19.

As for this clone: Other DNA sequences in this sample translate to the same CDR3. The J gene is TRBJ1-2, the V gene TRBV9; 10 bases map to TRBD1. The ends lost 2 bases at V and 8 bases at J; junction bases unmatched: 12. Germline lookup yields CDR1 SGDLS and CDR2 YYNGEE. The CDR3 totals 16 residues. The CDR3 protein is CASSVVGGDRGRGYTF. The DNA for the CDR3 is TGTGCCAGCAGCGTTGTGGGAGGGGACAGGGGCAGGGGCTACACCTTC.

The chain recombines TRBV15 with TRBJ1-5; the match to TRBD1 covers 7 bases. From germline, CDR1 is LNHNV and CDR2 YYDKDF (reference sequence). V was pared by 5 bases and J by 6 bases, with 4 bases of the junction left unmatched. This CDR3 spans 13 amino acids. The CDR3 DNA reads TGTGCCACCAGCCAGGGGGTTTTTCAGCCCCAGCATTTT. It yields the protein CATSQGVFQPQHF.

The CDR3 reads CASSQDLGASGRTDTQYF. DNA of the CDR3: TGCGCCAGCAGCCAAGATTTAGGGGCTAGCGGACGCACAGATACGCAGTATTTT. This chain joins TRBV4-1 and TRBJ2-3, with TRBD2 matching 7 bases. The CDR3 is 18 residues long. Looked up from germline, CDR1 is MGHRA and CDR2 is YSYEKL. J lost 1 base, V lost 0 bases, and 10 bases had no gene match.

The rearrangement links TRBV6-5 to TRBJ1-3, with 9 bases aligning to TRBD1. With 7 bases clipped from V and 8 bases from J, the junction kept 6 bases outside the gene matches. The CDR3 extends over 13 amino acids. Germline CDR1 MNHEY, CDR2 SVGAGI. In DNA, the CDR3 is TGTGCCAGCACCGGAGACAGGGGGTACACCATATATTTT. It translates to CASTGDRGYTIYF.

The rearrangement joins TRBV5-1 to TRBJ2-2, with D possibly being TRBD1 (6 bases). With 3 bases removed from V and 4 bases from J, the gap between germline ends came to 16 bases. Germline V lookup: CDR1 SGHRS, CDR2 YFSETQ. This CDR3 is 16 amino acids long. The CDR3 region has the DNA TGCGCCAGCAGCTACCGACAGGTTGATTCCACCGGGGAGCTGTTTTTT. Translation: CASSYRQVDSTGELFF.

This rearrangement joins TRBV2 to TRBJ2-3; D is undetermined. The CDR3 is 13 amino acids. Trimming stripped 4 bases from V and 2 bases from J, with 7 bases between. From germline, CDR1 is SNHLY and CDR2 FYNNEI. The CDR3 here is CASSVLTTDTQYF. CDR3 in DNA: TGTGCCAGCAGTGTCCTAACCACAGATACGCAGTATTTT.

This chain uses TRBV24-1 with TRBJ2-2, with a possible D match to TRBD2 (6 bases). This CDR3 has 15 amino acids. V was trimmed by 9 bases and J by 0 bases, leaving 13 bases between them. CDR1 is KGHDR and CDR2 is SFDVKD in the germline V gene. The CDR3 protein is CATCGAGTNTGELFF. CDR3 nucleotides: TGTGCCACCTGCGGGGCCGGGACGAACACCGGGGAGCTGTTTTTT.

This sequence joins TRBV10-1 and TRBJ2-3; D unresolved. V was pared by 0 bases and J by 11 bases, with 9 bases between. CDR1 is WNHNN and CDR2 is SYGVQD in the germline V gene (reference sequence). The CDR3 runs to 12 residues. CDR3 sequence reads: CASSESRGLQYF. As DNA, the CDR3 is TGCGCCAGCAGTGAGTCGAGAGGTCTGCAGTATTTT.

V is TRBV9 and J is TRBJ2-2; TRBD1 aligns across 9 bases. The CDR3 sequence is 16 residues long. Germline lookup yields CDR1 SGDLS and CDR2 YYNGEE. V lost 5 bases, J lost 3 bases, and 8 bases stayed unmatched. The CDR3 here is CASSSTGGPDTGELFF. CDR3 in DNA: TGTGCCAGCAGTTCCACAGGGGGCCCGGACACCGGGGAGCTGTTTTTT.

J is TRBJ2-7 and V is TRBV9, with TRBD1 matching 7 bases. From germline, CDR1 is SGDLS and CDR2 YYNGEE. With V trimmed by 3 bases and J by 5 bases, 5 bases remained unmatched. The CDR3 contains 13 residues. The CDR3 DNA reads as TGTGCCAGCAGCGCGACAGGGATCGACGAGCAGTACTTC. As protein: CASSATGIDEQYF.

This sequence joins TRBV5-1 and TRBJ1-1; D uncertain. Trimming cost V 5 bases and J 0 bases, with 14 bases left between them. This CDR3 has 15 residues. CDR1 and CDR2 (germline): SGHRS, YFSETQ. The CDR3 DNA reads as TGCGCCAGCAGATATCTTCAGGCTGTGAACACTGAAGCTTTCTTT. This sequence encodes CASRYLQAVNTEAFF.

The chain carries TRBV5-4 and TRBJ1-2; D perhaps matches TRBD1 (5 bases). V was clipped by 6 bases and J by 2 bases, with 14 bases between them. CDR1 is SGHNT, CDR2 YYREEE, per germline (reference sequence). The CDR3 is 14 residues long. The DNA of the CDR3 is TGTGCCAGCAACGAGGACAACGGGAACTATGGCTACACCTTC. Translated: CASNEDNGNYGYTF.

Regarding this clone: Other nucleotide sequences in the sample specify the same CDR3. J is TRBJ1-2 and V is TRBV3-1 (or the pseudogene TRBV3-2); D call uncertain. Trimming removed 3 bases from V and 7 bases from J, with 9 bases in between. Per germline, CDR1 LGHDT and CDR2 YNNKEL (reference sequence). This CDR3 is built from 12 residues. CDR3 sequence (DNA): TGTGCCAGCAGCCAGGGGAGGGTTGGCTACACCTTC. It is translated as CASSQGRVGYTF.

The chain couples TRBV6-5 to TRBJ2-1, with TRBD2 matching 11 bases. This CDR3 is 15 amino acids long. J gave up 3 bases and V 5 bases, and 3 bases lay outside the gene matches. Germline lookup yields CDR1 MNHEY and CDR2 SVGAGI. CDR3 DNA sequence: TGTGCCAGCAGTATCACTAGCGGGGGCTACAATGAGCAGTTCTTC. Translated, it gives CASSITSGGYNEQFF.

In its sample, this clone was seen once. The chain has TRBV10-2 and TRBJ2-7; 9 bases line up with TRBD1. This CDR3 has 15 amino acids. Germline V lookup: CDR1 WSHSY, CDR2 SAAADI. After removal of 6 bases from V and 3 bases from J, the junction contained 9 bases not matched to a gene. In DNA form, the CDR3 reads TGCGCCAGCAGCCTAGCTGGACAGGGGAACTACGAGCAGTACTTC. It encodes CASSLAGQGNYEQYF.

V usage is TRBV5-1 and J usage is TRBJ1-2; tentatively, D is TRBD1 (5 bases). This CDR3 region has 17 residues. CDR1 is SGHRS, CDR2 YFSETQ, per germline. The ends were cut back, 1 base at V and 2 bases at J, with 18 bases in the middle. CDR3 protein: CASSLSFLGLGNYGYTF. CDR3 DNA sequence: TGCGCCAGCAGCTTGAGTTTTCTGGGGCTAGGAAACTATGGCTACACCTTC.

The J gene is TRBJ1-4, the V gene TRBV6-5, with 9 nucleotides matching TRBD1. From germline, CDR1 is MNHEY and CDR2 SVGAGI. Trimming took 5 bases from V and 3 from J; bases not matched to a gene: 1. CDR3 length: 14 amino acids. The CDR3 is CASSRTGANEKLFF. Here the CDR3 DNA reads TGTGCCAGCAGTAGGACAGGGGCTAATGAAAAACTGTTTTTT.

The J gene is TRBJ1-1, the V gene TRBV10-3; 9 bases line up with TRBD1. V shed 0 bases and J 4 bases; nucleotides not matched to a gene: 9. Germline V gene data show CDR1 as ENHRY and CDR2 as SYGVKD. This CDR3 has 17 residues. The CDR3: CAISESVGGQGPTEAFF. Written as DNA, the CDR3 is TGTGCCATCAGTGAGTCGGTGGGGGGACAGGGCCCCACTGAAGCTTTCTTT.

V gene TRBV5-5 combines with J gene TRBJ2-7; 10 bases align to TRBD2. CDR3 length: 15 amino acids. Germline V lookup: CDR1 SGHKS, CDR2 YYEKEE (reference sequence). V dropped 3 bases and J dropped 3; count of bases not matched to a gene: 6. CDR3 loop: CASSSTERGGYEQYF. The CDR3 coding sequence is TGTGCCAGCAGCTCGACAGAGCGGGGGGGCTACGAGCAGTACTTC.

This chain uses TRBV5-1 with TRBJ2-2; D possibly corresponds to TRBD2 (6 bases). Germline CDR1 and CDR2: SGHRS and YFSETQ. V lost 2 bases and J 1 base, leaving 6 bases between the germline ends. This CDR3 contains 14 residues. The CDR3 DNA follows: TGCGCCAGCAGCTTCGGGGGGAACACCGGGGAGCTGTTTTTT. It specifies CASSFGGNTGELFF.

The rearrangement uses TRBV19 and TRBJ2-2; tentative D call: TRBD1 (8 bases). Trimming stripped 3 bases from V and 10 bases from J, with 24 bases between. This CDR3 comprises 17 residues. Germline V gives CDR1 LNHDA, CDR2 SQIVND (reference sequence). CDR3 protein: CASSIYRGGVLEEELFF. The CDR3 DNA follows: TGTGCCAGTAGTATCTACAGGGGGGGGGTACTAGAGGAGGAGCTGTTTTTT.

The chain links TRBV24-1 to TRBJ1-6, with a possible D match to TRBD1 (5 bases). Germline lookup yields CDR1 KGHDR and CDR2 SFDVKD. V was trimmed by 10 bases and J by 5 bases, leaving 8 bases between them. The CDR3 runs 12 residues. CDR3 sequence: CATRGNNSPLHF. The CDR3 DNA is TGTGCCACACGGGGGAATAATTCACCCCTCCACTTT.

The chain links TRBV24-1 to TRBJ1-5; D not certain. Trimming shortened V by 12 bases and J by 0 bases, and 20 bases separated the two germline ends. Looked up from germline, CDR1 is KGHDR and CDR2 is SFDVKD. The CDR3 length is 16 residues. The CDR3 bases are TGTGCCTCGACTAGGGCAGCTGCGTATAGCAATCAGCCCCAGCATTTT. Its translation is CASTRAAAYSNQPQHF.

The J gene is TRBJ2-3, the V gene TRBV30; 9 bases agree with TRBD2. The germline V gene has CDR1 GTSNPN and CDR2 SVGIG (reference sequence). There are 15 residues in the CDR3. Trimming cost V 0 bases and J 8 bases; bases outside gene matches: 9. The DNA for the CDR3 is TGTGCCTGGAGTGTTGTAAGCGGGGGGTCGGGTACGCAGTATTTT. This encodes CAWSVVSGGSGTQYF. The full variable domain, its missing parts supplied by reference TRBV30 and TRBJ2-3, is SQTIHQWPATLVQPVGSPLSLECTVEGTSNPNLYWYRQAAGRGLQLLFYSVGIGQISSEVPQNLSASRPQDRQFILSSKKLLLSDSGFYLCAWSVVSGGSGTQYFGPGTRLTVL.

The chain couples TRBV24-1 to TRBJ1-6; D is unresolved. The CDR3 is made up of 14 amino acids. V gave up 7 bases and J gave up 0 bases, with 6 bases separating them. From germline, CDR1 is KGHDR and CDR2 SFDVKD. The CDR3 loop is CATRPSSYNSPLHF. As DNA, the CDR3 is TGTGCCACCAGACCGAGCTCCTATAATTCACCCCTCCACTTT.

This rearrangement joins TRBV7-9 to TRBJ1-4; 7 positions match TRBD1. CDR1 and CDR2 (germline): SEHNR, FQNEAQ (reference sequence). The CDR3 has 15 amino acids. V shed 1 base and J 5 bases; nucleotides not matched to a gene: 4. CDR3 region: CASSLGDSTNEKLFF. For the CDR3, the DNA is TGTGCCAGCAGCTTAGGGGACAGCACAAATGAAAAACTGTTTTTT.

The chain combines TRBV10-2 with TRBJ1-1; 9 nucleotides align to TRBD1. V shed 7 bases and J 3 bases; nucleotides not matched to a gene: 9. Germline V gene sequence: CDR1 WSHSY, CDR2 SAAADI. This CDR3 spans 15 amino acids. The CDR3 reads CASMDPGQGDTEAFF. The CDR3 coding sequence is TGCGCCAGCATGGATCCGGGACAGGGAGACACTGAAGCTTTCTTT.

The chain has TRBV12-5 and TRBJ2-7; D gene unclear. The CDR3 length is 13 residues. Germline lookup yields CDR1 LGHNT and CDR2 FRNRAP. Trimming removed 3 bases from V and 6 bases from J, with 12 bases in between. CDR3 protein: CASGLIDSGEQYF. The CDR3 DNA reads TGTGCTAGTGGTTTAATCGACTCCGGCGAGCAGTACTTC.

CDR3 nucleotide sequence: TGCGCCAGCAGCGGAGGACTTTCCACTAGTGAAGTTACGCAGTATTTT. Residues: CASSGGLSTSEVTQYF. The chain has TRBV5-1 and TRBJ2-3, with a tentative D call TRBD2 (5 bases). Germline CDR1 SGHRS, CDR2 YFSETQ. The V end was cut by 4 bases, the J end by 8 bases, with 23 bases between. The CDR3 extends over 16 amino acids.

The chain recombines TRBV7-2 with TRBJ1-5; no reliable D call. CDR1 SGHTA and CDR2 FQGNSA come from the germline V gene. Trimming removed 4 bases at V and 6 bases at J, with 16 bases between. The CDR3 spans 15 residues. The CDR3 DNA follows: TGTGCCAGCAGCTCTAGCTTCGGGCCGATTCAGCCCCAGCATTTT. Protein: CASSSSFGPIQPQHF.

The chain uses TRBV27 and TRBJ1-5; 7 nucleotides match TRBD1. The germline V gene has CDR1 MNHEY and CDR2 SMNVEV (reference sequence). The CDR3 consists of 16 residues. The V and J ends lost 5 bases and 4 bases, in that order; junction bases with no gene match: 11. The CDR3 here is CASSARGDSLNQPQHF. The CDR3 region has the DNA TGTGCCAGCAGTGCACGAGGGGACAGCTTAAATCAGCCCCAGCATTTT.